This section outlines one T cell receptor (beta chain) sequence together with its context. The target antigen is unknown. This sample was taken from a study of response to subunit inactivated influenza vaccine. There are 15 residues in the CDR3. CDR1 LNHNV and CDR2 YYDKDF come from the germline V gene (reference sequence). V dropped 3 bases and J dropped 5; count of bases not matched to a gene: 7. TCRdb called the RT-PCR reads again in MiXCR, with one record for every CDR3 protein. The data show more than 550,000 distinct CDR3 sequences, 11% seen once. Broader study findings: Each seasonal influenza vaccination recruits few new T cells, the authors suggested.

Another study also made use of these data, one on T cells expressing NK-cell markers. This second study says: TCR beta cDNA was generated via 5'RACE template switching incorporating UMIs. Cells sorted as CD3+CD56+NKG2C+, CD3+CD56+NKG2C- and CD3+CD56-NKG2C+ T cells supplied the TCR beta repertoires.

The source material was PBMCs from blood, sampled on the day of vaccination. The sequence came from a man between 45 and 60 years old who received an inactivated influenza vaccine. The chain employs TRBV15 and TRBJ2-3; 8 bases line up with TRBD2. The CDR3 nucleotides are TGTGCCACCAGCAGGCCAGGGACTAGTCGAGATACGCAGTATTTT. This codes for CATSRPGTSRDTQYF.